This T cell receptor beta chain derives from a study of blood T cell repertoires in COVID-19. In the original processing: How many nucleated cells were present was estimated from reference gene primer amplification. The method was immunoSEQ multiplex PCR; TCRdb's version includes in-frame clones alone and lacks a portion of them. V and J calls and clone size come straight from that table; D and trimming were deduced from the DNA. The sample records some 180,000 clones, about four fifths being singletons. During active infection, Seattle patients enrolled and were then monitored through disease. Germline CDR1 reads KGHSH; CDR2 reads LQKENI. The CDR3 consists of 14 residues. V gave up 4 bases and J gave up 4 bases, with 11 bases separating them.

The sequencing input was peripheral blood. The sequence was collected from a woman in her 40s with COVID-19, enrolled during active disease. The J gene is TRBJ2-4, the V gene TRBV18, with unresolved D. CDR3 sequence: CASSLHPQKNIQYF. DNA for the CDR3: TGTGCCAGCTCACTACATCCACAGAAAAACATTCAGTACTTC.